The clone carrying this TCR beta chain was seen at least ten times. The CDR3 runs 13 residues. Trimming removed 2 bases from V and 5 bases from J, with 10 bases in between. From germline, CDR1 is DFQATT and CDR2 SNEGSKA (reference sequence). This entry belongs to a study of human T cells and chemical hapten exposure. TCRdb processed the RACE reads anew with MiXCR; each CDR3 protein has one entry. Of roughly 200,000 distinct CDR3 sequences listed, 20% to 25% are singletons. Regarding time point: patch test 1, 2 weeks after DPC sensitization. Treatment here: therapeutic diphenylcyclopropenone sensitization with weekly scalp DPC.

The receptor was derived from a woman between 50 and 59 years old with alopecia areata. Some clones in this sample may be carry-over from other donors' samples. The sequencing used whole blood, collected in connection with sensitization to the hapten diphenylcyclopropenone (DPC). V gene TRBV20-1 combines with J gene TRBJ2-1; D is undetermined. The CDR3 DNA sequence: TGCAGTGCTAGACACTCTGGGAACAATGAGCAGTTCTTC. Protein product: CSARHSGNNEQFF.